These 15 T cell receptor beta chains originate from one sample sequenced in a study of blood T cell repertoires in COVID-19. The table came from immunoSEQ multiplex PCR; TCRdb's copy has only in-frame clones and leaves some out. The sample consists of hundreds of thousands of clones, 89% of them appearing once. Source material: peripheral blood. The receptors stem from a man aged 18 to 29 with COVID-19, enrolled during active disease.

This clone occurred once. The chain combines TRBV14 with TRBJ1-2; the match to TRBD1 covers 8 bases. The V gene end was trimmed by 0 bases and the J gene end by 7 bases; junction bases not matched to a gene: 4. The germline V gene has CDR1 SGHDN and CDR2 FVKESK. This CDR3 is 14 amino acids long. In DNA form, the CDR3 reads TGTGCCAGCAGCCAAGATTGGACAGGGCTTGGCTACACCTTC. Translating gives CASSQDWTGLGYTF.

The chain couples TRBV5-1 to TRBJ1-4; 9 nucleotides match TRBD1. Per the germline V gene, CDR1 is SGHRS and CDR2 is YFSETQ. The CDR3 covers 14 residues. V was clipped by 4 bases and J by 8 bases; unmatched bases: 6. The CDR3 DNA reads as TGCGCCAGCAGCATGGGACAGGGTAACGAAAAACTGTTTTTT. Its translation: CASSMGQGNEKLFF.

This chain connects TRBV9 to TRBJ2-3, with 9 bases identical to TRBD2. This CDR3 is built from 17 residues. Germline assignment: CDR1 SGDLS and CDR2 YYNGEE. V dropped 4 bases and J dropped 0; count of bases not matched to a gene: 9. The CDR3 nucleotides are TGTGCCAGCAGCATAACCGGGACTAGCTGGAGCACAGATACGCAGTATTTT. Translation gives CASSITGTSWSTDTQYF.

The chain couples TRBV28 to TRBJ2-5; D unclear. The CDR3 runs 16 residues. V lost 6 bases and J lost 2, with 19 bases in between. Germline lookup yields CDR1 MDHEN and CDR2 SYDVKM. The CDR3 here is CASSPRLAAAQETQYF. The CDR3 bases are TGTGCCAGCAGCCCACGCCTCGCGGCGGCTCAAGAGACCCAGTACTTC.

The chain uses TRBV4-2 and TRBJ2-2, with 8 nucleotides matching TRBD2. Germline-derived CDR1 and CDR2 are LGHNA and YNFKEQ. The CDR3 is made up of 16 amino acids. With 1 base clipped from V and 5 bases from J, the junction kept 6 bases outside the gene matches. The CDR3 region is CASSQGWAGGTGELFF. The CDR3 DNA reads as TGTGCCAGCAGCCAAGGGTGGGCGGGAGGAACCGGGGAGCTGTTTTTT.

This rearrangement joins TRBV2 to TRBJ2-3; 7 nucleotides agree with TRBD2. This CDR3 contains 14 residues. Per germline, CDR1 SNHLY and CDR2 FYNNEI. The junction had 9 bases not matched to a gene; V was cut back by 6 bases and J by 6 bases. The CDR3 DNA follows: TGTGCCAGCAGATGGGCGGGAGTGAGGGATACGCAGTATTTT. Amino acids: CASRWAGVRDTQYF.

The CDR3 protein is CASRGDSRETQYF. CDR3 DNA: TGTGCCAGCAGGGGGGACTCTAGGGAGACCCAGTACTTC. V gene TRBV2 combines with J gene TRBJ2-5, with D possibly being TRBD2 (6 bases). The germline V gene encodes CDR1 SNHLY and CDR2 FYNNEI. The CDR3 extends over 13 amino acids. Trimming pared 6 bases from V and 5 bases from J, leaving 13 bases between.

This clone was observed once. The rearrangement uses TRBV5-1 and TRBJ2-2, with TRBD2 identical over 13 bases. CDR3 length: 18 residues. The V gene end was trimmed by 4 bases and the J gene end by 0 bases; junction bases not matched to a gene: 6. CDR1 is SGHRS and CDR2 is YFSETQ in the germline V gene. In nucleotides, the CDR3 is TGCGCCAGCAGCGCGGGACTAGCGGGGTCCGCGAACACCGGGGAGCTGTTTTTT. This encodes CASSAGLAGSANTGELFF.

The chain carries TRBV5-1 and TRBJ1-4; D not certain. Germline assignment: CDR1 SGHRS and CDR2 YFSETQ. The length of the CDR3 is 13 residues. V was trimmed by 0 bases and J by 5 bases, leaving 5 bases between them. DNA of the CDR3: TGCGCCAGCAGCTTGGCCGGGAATGAAAAACTGTTTTTT. Its protein is CASSLAGNEKLFF.

This chain connects TRBV27 to TRBJ2-3; 9 nucleotides match TRBD2. The trim removed 5 bases at V and 1 base at J, leaving 7 bases unmatched. Looked up from germline, CDR1 is MNHEY and CDR2 is SMNVEV (reference sequence). The CDR3 is made up of 16 amino acids. CDR3 amino acids: CASSPTRLAGTDTQYF. CDR3 nucleotides: TGTGCCAGCAGTCCGACAAGACTAGCGGGCACAGATACGCAGTATTTT.

The chain has TRBV20-1 and TRBJ1-2; D is uncertain. The length of the CDR3 is 13 residues. Germline-derived CDR1 and CDR2 are DFQATT and SNEGSKA (reference sequence). Trimming pared 3 bases from V and 0 bases from J, leaving 8 bases between. The CDR3 DNA follows: TGCAGTGCTAGTAGCGGGACTAACTATGGCTACACCTTC. Translating it yields CSASSGTNYGYTF.

The rearrangement uses TRBV11-2 and TRBJ2-1; 9 nucleotides line up with TRBD2. CDR1 and CDR2 (germline): SGHAT, FQNNGV. This CDR3 is 13 amino acids long. With V trimmed by 5 bases and J by 10 bases, 6 bases remained unmatched. CDR3 residues: CASSTEREAEQFF. In DNA form, the CDR3 reads TGTGCCAGCAGCACGGAGCGGGAGGCAGAGCAGTTCTTC.

V is TRBV5-1 and J is TRBJ2-5; 7 nucleotides match TRBD2. This CDR3 comprises 16 residues. CDR1 is SGHRS and CDR2 is YFSETQ in the germline V gene. V shed 4 bases, J shed 4 bases, and the junction held 13 bases outside the gene matches. DNA for the CDR3: TGCGCCAGCAGCCCGCCATTAGCGGGTGATGGAGAGACCCAGTACTTC. Protein sequence: CASSPPLAGDGETQYF.

The rearrangement uses TRBV6-2 or TRBV6-3 and TRBJ2-7; 8 nucleotides agree with TRBD2. The V segment lost 5 bases and the J segment 3 bases; nucleotides outside the gene matches: 9. In germline, CDR1 is MNHEY, CDR2 SVGEGT. The CDR3 totals 15 residues. The CDR3 reads CASSELAGRYYEQYF. The CDR3 DNA is TGTGCCAGCAGTGAGCTAGCGGGCAGATACTACGAGCAGTACTTC.

V and J are TRBV27 and TRBJ2-7, with 8 bases matching TRBD2. After removal of 5 bases from V and 4 bases from J, the junction contained 7 bases not matched to a gene. This CDR3 region has 14 residues. Germline V gene sequence: CDR1 MNHEY, CDR2 SMNVEV (reference sequence). Written as DNA, the CDR3 is TGTGCCAGCAGTCCCCGGGGGGGCCGTTACGAGCAGTACTTC. Its translation is CASSPRGGRYEQYF.